The present TCR beta chain was sequenced within a study of cytomegalovirus exposure and HLA in healthy donors. This clone has a single count. Its antigen is undetermined. The germline V gene has CDR1 SEHNR and CDR2 FQNEAQ (reference sequence). CDR3 length: 15 amino acids. V shed 5 bases and J 3 bases; nucleotides not matched to a gene: 8. PCR used 60 Vbeta primers and 13 Jbeta primers. The data were produced by immunoSEQ multiplex PCR, yet TCRdb's version contains in-frame clones alone and is incomplete. The table has hundreds of thousands of clones, approximately 82% seen once. Study results and caveats: Reportedly, TCR beta sequences accurately predicted HLA-A and HLA-B alleles in most subjects. By a later analysis, the bulk of CMV-associated TCR beta chains appeared HLA-restricted.

The receptor was isolated from a woman aged 40 to 55 in good health and CMV-seronegative. The chain employs TRBV7-9 and TRBJ1-1; 8 nucleotides line up with TRBD1. Input material: PBMCs. CDR3 DNA: TGTGCCAGCAGCGCAGCAGGGGGCTTGTACACTGAAGCTTTCTTT. Translating it yields CASSAAGGLYTEAFF.